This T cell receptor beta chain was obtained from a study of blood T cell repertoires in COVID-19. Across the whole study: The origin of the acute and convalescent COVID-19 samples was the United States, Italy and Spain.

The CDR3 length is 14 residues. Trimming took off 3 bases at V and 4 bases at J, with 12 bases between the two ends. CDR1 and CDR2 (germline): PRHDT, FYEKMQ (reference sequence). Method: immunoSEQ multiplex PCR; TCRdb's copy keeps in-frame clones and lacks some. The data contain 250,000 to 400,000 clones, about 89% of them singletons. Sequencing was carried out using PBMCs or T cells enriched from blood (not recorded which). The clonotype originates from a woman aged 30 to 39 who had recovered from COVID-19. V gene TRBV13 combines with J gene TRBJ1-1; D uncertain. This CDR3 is CASSFALGSTEAFF. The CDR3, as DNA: TGTGCCAGCAGCTTCGCTCTTGGTAGCACTGAAGCTTTCTTT.